This T cell receptor beta chain stems from a study of cytotoxic CD8 clonotypes in ibrutinib-treated CLL. Overall study context: Responses: approximately 25 partial, 2 complete; after median roughly 68 months, about 15 stayed remitted, 12 progressed. Study-wide results and limits: Rising at ibrutinib response, clonality subsequently fell back toward baseline at progression. Baseline clonality was higher than in age-matched healthy donors and moved in step with circulating CD8+ T-cell counts.

Worth noting for this clone: Its cognate antigen is unknown.

The V gene lost 0 bases and the J gene lost 5 bases, with 26 bases spanning the gap. Germline V gives CDR1 LGHNT, CDR2 FRNRAP. The CDR3 has 20 amino acids. TCR beta libraries used 2 to 2.5 micrograms of genomic DNA from cryopreserved PBMCs. The method was immunoSEQ multiplex PCR; TCRdb's version includes in-frame clones alone and lacks a portion of them. The table shows roughly 300,000 clones, with approximately 76% occurring only once. The chain recombines TRBV12-5 with TRBJ2-1, with no clear D. The sample here was PBMCs, taken at disease progression, from a patient treated with ibrutinib. This sequence originates from a human donor with chronic lymphocytic leukemia. CDR3 amino acids: CASGLVGSVWPFEDNNEQFF. CDR3 coding DNA: TGTGCTAGTGGTTTGGTAGGCTCAGTGTGGCCTTTCGAGGATAACAATGAGCAGTTCTTC.